These T cell receptor beta chains were read from a single sample in a study of metastatic and nonmetastatic thyroid tumors. TCRdb re-called the PCR reads through MiXCR. Of about 27,000 clones listed, around 24% are singletons. Material: blood. The receptors stem from a female donor with papillary thyroid cancer or a benign thyroid nodule (not recorded which). Some clones in this sample may be carry-over from other donors' samples. CDR3s leave out the opening cysteine and the closing phenylalanine or tryptophan.

j_gene	v_gene	CDR3aa
TRBJ1-1	TRBV5-1	ASSAGGWGQNTEAF
TRBJ2-3	TRBV20-1	SASRKRDTDTQY
TRBJ1-4	TRBV2	ASRKDRGGEKLF
TRBJ2-2	TRBV10-2	ANSRGTGDTGELL
TRBJ2-1	TRBV20-1	SARHGEVYNEHL
TRBJ2-6	TRBV30	AWKARSLSGANVLT
TRBJ2-6	TRBV19	ASSIDRADSGANVLT
TRBJ1-1	TRBV27	ASRTWGDTEAF
TRBJ2-2	TRBV11-2	ASSLPGPNTGELF
TRBJ2-5	TRBV6-1	ASRQAGTNRETQY
TRBJ2-7	TRBV6-1	ASSEETGASYEQY
TRBJ2-7	TRBV2	ASRNGDSRGHEQY
TRBJ1-2	TRBV6-1	ASSEGVGPNYGYT
TRBJ1-5	TRBV6-1	ASRGILNPDQPQH
TRBJ1-2	TRBV19	ASSIDRARDGYT
TRBJ1-2	TRBV19	ASSPERTVYGYT
TRBJ2-7	TRBV18	ASSPPAGAYEQY
TRBJ2-7	TRBV20-1	SRFLRGPGSNEQY
TRBJ2-3	TRBV28	ASSLGQGYTDTQY